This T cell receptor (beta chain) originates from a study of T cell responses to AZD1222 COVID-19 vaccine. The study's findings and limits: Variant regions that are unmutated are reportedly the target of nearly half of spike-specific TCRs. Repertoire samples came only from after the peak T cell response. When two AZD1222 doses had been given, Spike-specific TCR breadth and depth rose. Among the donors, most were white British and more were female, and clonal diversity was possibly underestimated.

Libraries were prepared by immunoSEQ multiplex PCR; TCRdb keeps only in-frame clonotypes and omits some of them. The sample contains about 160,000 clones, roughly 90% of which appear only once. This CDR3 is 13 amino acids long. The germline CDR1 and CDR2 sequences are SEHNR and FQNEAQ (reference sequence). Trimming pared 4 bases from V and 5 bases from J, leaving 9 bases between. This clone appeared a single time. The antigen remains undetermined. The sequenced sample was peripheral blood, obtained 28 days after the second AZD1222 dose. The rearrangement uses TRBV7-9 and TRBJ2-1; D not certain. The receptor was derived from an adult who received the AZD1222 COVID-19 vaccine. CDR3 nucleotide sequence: TGTGCCAGCAGCTCATTTGCGGACAATGAGCAGTTCTTC. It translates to CASSSFADNEQFF.